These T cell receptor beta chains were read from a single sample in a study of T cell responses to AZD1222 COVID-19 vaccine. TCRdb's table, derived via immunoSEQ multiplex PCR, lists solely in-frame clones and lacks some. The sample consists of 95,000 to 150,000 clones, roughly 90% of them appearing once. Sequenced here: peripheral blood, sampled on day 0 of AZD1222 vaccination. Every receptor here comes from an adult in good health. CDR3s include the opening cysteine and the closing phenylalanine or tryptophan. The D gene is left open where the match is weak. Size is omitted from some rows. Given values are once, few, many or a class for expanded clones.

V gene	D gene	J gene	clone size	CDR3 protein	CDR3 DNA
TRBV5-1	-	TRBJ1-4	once	CASSLEGSGEKLFF	TGCGCCAGCAGCTTGGAGGGATCCGGGGAAAAACTGTTTTTT
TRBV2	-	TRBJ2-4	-	CASSKGILAKNIQYF	TGTGCCAGCAGTAAAGGGATTCTAGCCAAAAACATTCAGTACTTC
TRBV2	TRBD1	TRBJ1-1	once	CASSVDRETEAFF	TGTGCCAGCAGTGTGGACAGGGAGACTGAAGCTTTCTTT
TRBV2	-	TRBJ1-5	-	CASSALRGGRNSNQPQHF	TGTGCCAGCAGCGCCCTGAGGGGGGGACGGAATAGCAATCAGCCCCAGCATTTT
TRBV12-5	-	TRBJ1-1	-	CASGLVGRTEAFF	TGTGCTAGTGGTTTGGTTGGGAGGACTGAAGCTTTCTTT
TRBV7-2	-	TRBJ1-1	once	CASSLGTFQASKAFF	TGTGCCAGCAGCTTAGGGACATTTCAGGCCTCCAAAGCTTTCTTT
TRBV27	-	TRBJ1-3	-	CASSLWGARDTIYF	TGTGCCAGCAGTTTATGGGGGGCGCGGGACACCATATATTTT
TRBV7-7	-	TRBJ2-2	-	CASSLLAEGTGELFF	TGTGCTAGCAGCTTACTAGCTGAGGGCACCGGGGAGCTGTTTTTT
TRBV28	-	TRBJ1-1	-	CASKAYTQNTEAFF	TGTGCCAGCAAGGCCTACACGCAGAACACTGAAGCTTTCTTT
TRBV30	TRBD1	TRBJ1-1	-	CAWNGPTPRGSVSEAFF	TGTGCCTGGAACGGGCCTACTCCCAGGGGGTCTGTTTCTGAAGCTTTCTTT
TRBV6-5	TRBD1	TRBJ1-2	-	CASRRGQGVLYGYTF	TGTGCCAGCAGGAGAGGACAGGGGGTTCTCTATGGCTACACCTTC
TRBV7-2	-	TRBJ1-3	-	CASSSSTRNTIYF	TGTGCCAGCAGCTCATCGACCAGGAACACCATATATTTT
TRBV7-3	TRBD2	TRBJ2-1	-	CASSLGLAHYNEQFF	TGTGCCAGCAGCTTAGGACTAGCGCACTACAATGAGCAGTTCTTC
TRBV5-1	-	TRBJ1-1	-	CASQVWMNTEAFF	TGCGCCTCCCAGGTCTGGATGAACACTGAAGCTTTCTTT
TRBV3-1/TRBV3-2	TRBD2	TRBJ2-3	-	CASSPPSGRTDTQYF	TGTGCCAGCAGCCCCCCTAGCGGGAGGACAGATACGCAGTATTTT
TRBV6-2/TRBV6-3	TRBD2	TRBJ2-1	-	CASSYSRASGYNEQFF	TGTGCCAGCAGTTACTCGAGGGCTAGCGGATACAATGAGCAGTTCTTC
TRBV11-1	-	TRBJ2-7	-	CASSLRLLTYEQYF	TGTGCCAGCAGCCTAAGACTCTTAACCTACGAGCAGTACTTC
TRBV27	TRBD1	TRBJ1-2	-	CASSFVGTGRKGYTF	TGTGCCAGCAGTTTTGTCGGGACAGGGAGGAAGGGCTACACCTTC
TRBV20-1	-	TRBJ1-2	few	CSADPGAGYTF	TGCAGTGCCGATCCAGGGGCCGGCTACACCTTC
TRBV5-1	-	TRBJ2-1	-	CASSDPTGNHEQFF	TGCGCCAGCAGCGATCCAACAGGGAACCATGAGCAGTTCTTC
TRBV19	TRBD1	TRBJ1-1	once	CASSKDRVPGTEAFF	TGTGCCAGTAGTAAGGACAGGGTTCCTGGGACTGAAGCTTTCTTT
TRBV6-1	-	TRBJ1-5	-	CASSEALGHYSNQPQHF	TGTGCCAGCAGTGAAGCACTAGGACACTATAGCAATCAGCCCCAGCATTTT
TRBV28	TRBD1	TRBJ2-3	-	CASSPRTGGTDTQYF	TGTGCCAGCAGTCCTAGGACAGGGGGCACAGATACGCAGTATTTT
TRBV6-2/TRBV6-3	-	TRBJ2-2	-	CASSYAFGHANTGELFF	TGTGCCAGCAGTTACGCATTCGGTCACGCGAACACCGGGGAGCTGTTTTTT
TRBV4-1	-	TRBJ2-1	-	CASSHGRAHSYNEQFF	TGCGCCAGCAGCCACGGGAGAGCCCACTCCTACAATGAGCAGTTCTTC
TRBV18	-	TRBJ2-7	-	CASSPTPGSSSYEQYF	TGTGCCAGCTCACCAACCCCAGGTTCCTCCTCCTACGAGCAGTACTTC
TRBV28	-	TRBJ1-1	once	CASTEVGNRVAEAFF	TGTGCCAGCACCGAGGTAGGGAACAGGGTGGCTGAAGCTTTCTTT
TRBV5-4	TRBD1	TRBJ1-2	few	CASSPNPGQGILTGYTF	TGTGCCAGCAGCCCTAATCCAGGACAGGGAATTTTAACAGGCTACACCTTC
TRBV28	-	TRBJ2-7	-	CASSLELRGRKVQYF	TGTGCCAGCAGTTTGGAGCTACGGGGGCGTAAGGTGCAGTACTTC
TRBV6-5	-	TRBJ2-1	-	CASSRGSYNEQFF	TGTGCCAGCAGCCGAGGCTCCTACAATGAGCAGTTCTTC
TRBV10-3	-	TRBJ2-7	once	CAISDGGTISYEQYF	TGTGCCATCAGTGATGGGGGGACAATCTCCTACGAGCAGTACTTC
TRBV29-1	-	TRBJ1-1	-	CSVDTNLNTEAFF	TGCAGCGTTGATACTAACCTGAACACTGAAGCTTTCTTT
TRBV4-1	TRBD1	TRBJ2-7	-	CASSRGQGQTYEQYF	TGCGCCAGCAGCCGGGGACAGGGACAAACCTACGAGCAGTACTTC
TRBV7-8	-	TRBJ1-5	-	CASSLTATALNSNQPQHF	TGTGCCAGCAGCTTGACAGCAACCGCTTTGAATAGCAATCAGCCCCAGCATTTT
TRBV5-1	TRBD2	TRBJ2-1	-	CASSTPRTSGQNEQFF	TGCGCCAGCAGCACTCCCCGGACTAGCGGACAAAATGAGCAGTTCTTC
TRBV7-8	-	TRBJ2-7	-	CASSSPGGGPGKRYEQYF	TGTGCCAGCAGCTCACCCGGCGGTGGGCCAGGGAAACGTTACGAGCAGTACTTC
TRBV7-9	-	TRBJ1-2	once	CASSLTFKRGYGYTF	TGTGCCAGCAGCTTAACTTTCAAAAGGGGCTATGGCTACACCTTC